This T cell receptor beta chain originates from a study of blood T cell repertoires in COVID-19. Looking at the study overall: There were acute and convalescent COVID-19 samples, and they came from the United States, Italy and Spain.

The CDR3 has 16 amino acids. Germline V CDR1 and CDR2: SGHNT, YENEEA. J gave up 0 bases and V 2 bases, and 6 bases lay outside the gene matches. In the original processing: Amplification from reference gene primers served as the basis for estimated nucleated cell counts. Measured with immunoSEQ multiplex PCR; TCRdb has only the in-frame clones, and not every one. V and J calls and clone size come straight from that table; D and trimming were deduced from the DNA. Among some 140,000 clones listed, around 85% were seen once. Patients at the Seattle site were enrolled during active infection and followed longitudinally.

The rearrangement uses TRBV11-3 and TRBJ2-7, with TRBD1 matching over 8 bases. The clonotype originates from a man between 60 and 75 years old with COVID-19, enrolled during active disease. Specimen: peripheral blood. CDR3 DNA sequence: TGTGCCAGCAGCTTAAATTTCGGACAGGGCTCCTACGAGCAGTACTTC. It codes for CASSLNFGQGSYEQYF.